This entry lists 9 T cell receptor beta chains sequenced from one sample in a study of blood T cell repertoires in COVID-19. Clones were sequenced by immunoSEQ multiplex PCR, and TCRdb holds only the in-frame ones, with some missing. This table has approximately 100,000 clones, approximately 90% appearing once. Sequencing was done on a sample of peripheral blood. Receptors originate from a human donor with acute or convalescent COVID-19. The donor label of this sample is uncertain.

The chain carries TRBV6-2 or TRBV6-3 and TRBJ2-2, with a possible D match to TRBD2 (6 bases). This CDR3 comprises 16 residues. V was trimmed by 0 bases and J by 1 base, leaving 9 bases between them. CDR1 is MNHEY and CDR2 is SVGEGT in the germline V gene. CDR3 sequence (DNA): TGTGCCAGCAGTTACTCGGAGGGATTGAACACCGGGGAGCTGTTTTTT. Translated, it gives CASSYSEGLNTGELFF.

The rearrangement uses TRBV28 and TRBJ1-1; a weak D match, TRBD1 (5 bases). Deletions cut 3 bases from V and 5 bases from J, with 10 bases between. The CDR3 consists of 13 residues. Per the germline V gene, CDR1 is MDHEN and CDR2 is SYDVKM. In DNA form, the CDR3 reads TGTGCCAGCAGTTTTTCAGGGCTGACTGAAGCTTTCTTT. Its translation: CASSFSGLTEAFF.

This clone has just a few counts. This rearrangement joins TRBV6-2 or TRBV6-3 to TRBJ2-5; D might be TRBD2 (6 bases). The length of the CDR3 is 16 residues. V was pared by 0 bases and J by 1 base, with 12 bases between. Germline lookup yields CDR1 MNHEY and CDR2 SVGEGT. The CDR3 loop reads CASSYSPGDGQETQYF. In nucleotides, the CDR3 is TGTGCCAGCAGTTACTCACCGGGAGACGGCCAAGAGACCCAGTACTTC.

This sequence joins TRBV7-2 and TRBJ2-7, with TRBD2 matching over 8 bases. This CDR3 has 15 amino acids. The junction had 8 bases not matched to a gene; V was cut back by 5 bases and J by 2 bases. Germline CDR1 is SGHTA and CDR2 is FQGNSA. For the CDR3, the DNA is TGTGCCAGCAGCGACACCGGGACTAGAACCTACGAGCAGTACTTC. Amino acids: CASSDTGTRTYEQYF.

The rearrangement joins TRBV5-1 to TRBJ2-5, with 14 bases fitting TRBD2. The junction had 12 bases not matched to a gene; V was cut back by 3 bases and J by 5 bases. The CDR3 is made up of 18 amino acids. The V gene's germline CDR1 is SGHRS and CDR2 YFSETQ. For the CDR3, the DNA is TGCGCCAGCAGCTCGAACCCCATCTGGACTAGCGGGGGGGAGACCCAGTACTTC. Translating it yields CASSSNPIWTSGGETQYF. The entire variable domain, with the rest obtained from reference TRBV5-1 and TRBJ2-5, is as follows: KAGVTQTPRYLIKTRGQQVTLSCSPISGHRSVSWYQQTPGQGLQFLFEYFSETQRNKGNFPGRFSGRQFSNSRSEMNVSTLELGDSALYLCASSSNPIWTSGGETQYFGPGTRLLVL.

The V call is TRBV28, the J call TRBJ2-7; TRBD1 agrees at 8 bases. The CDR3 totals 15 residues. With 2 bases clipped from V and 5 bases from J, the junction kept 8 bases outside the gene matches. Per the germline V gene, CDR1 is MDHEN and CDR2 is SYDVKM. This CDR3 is CASSLDRGGAHEQYF. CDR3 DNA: TGTGCCAGCAGTTTAGACAGGGGTGGGGCCCACGAGCAGTACTTC.

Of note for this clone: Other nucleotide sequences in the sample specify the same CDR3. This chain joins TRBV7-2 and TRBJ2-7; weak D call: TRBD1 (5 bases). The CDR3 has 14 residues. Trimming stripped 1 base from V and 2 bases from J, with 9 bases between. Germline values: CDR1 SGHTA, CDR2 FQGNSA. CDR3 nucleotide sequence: TGTGCCAGCAGCTTAGGGGGCGGAACCTACGAGCAGTACTTC. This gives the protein CASSLGGGTYEQYF.

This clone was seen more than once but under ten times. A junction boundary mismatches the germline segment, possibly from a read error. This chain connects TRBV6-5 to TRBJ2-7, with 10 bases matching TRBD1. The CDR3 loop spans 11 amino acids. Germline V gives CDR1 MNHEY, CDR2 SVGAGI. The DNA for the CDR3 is TGTGCCAGCGGCCGACAGGGGGCGGGGGTCTTC. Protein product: CASGRQGAGVF.

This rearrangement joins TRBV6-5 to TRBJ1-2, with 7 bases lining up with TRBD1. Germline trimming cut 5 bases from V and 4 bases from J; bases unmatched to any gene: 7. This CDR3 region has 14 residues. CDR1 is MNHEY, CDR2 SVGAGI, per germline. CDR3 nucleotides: TGTGCCAGCAGTCACAGGGGAGTTGGCTATGGCTACACCTTC. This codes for CASSHRGVGYGYTF.